This T cell receptor beta chain emerged from a study of beta chain features in type 1 diabetes (dated by TCRdb to the late 2010s). Study-wide context: Mean age, gender distribution, total cell number and subset yield were not different between patients and healthy donors. In the study, recently diagnosed type 1 diabetes patients and matched healthy donors were compared on the TCRB repertoires of their sorted circulating CD4+ T cell subsets. A total of 100 million to 110 million sorted cells were examined across all samples, and a strong correlation was observed between cell number per subset and RNA yield. Naive and central memory subsets were obtained from all 30 or so donors, but regulatory and stem cell-like memory subsets were isolated from only 8 patients and roughly 8 healthy donors. What the authors observed across the whole study: Only small numbers of individuals were included in the HLA sub-analyses, which left unresolved whether HLA type had any influence on TCRB rearrangement. PCR may preferentially amplify shorter templates, but because patient and control samples were amplified and corrected together, any resulting skew would affect both groups equally. A moderate but significant shortening of TCRB CDR3 length was observed in type 1 diabetes patients in all four CD4+ subsets. Because cDNA was sequenced instead of genomic DNA, activated cells with high expression could be over-represented, although the groups did not differ in activation or CD3 levels. Fewer insertions and more nucleotide deletions at VDJ recombination sites were observed in patients with type 1 diabetes, implying thymic rearrangement abnormalities. Naive, central memory and regulatory TCRB repertoires appeared to be more alike among patients than among healthy donors.

CDR1 MDHEN and CDR2 SYDVKM were looked up in the germline V gene. Measured from the cysteine to the phenylalanine, the CDR3 is 14 residues long. The CDR3 DNA has 42 bases and is translated from base 1. V trim: 7 bases; J trim: 4 bases; unmatched bases: 7. Each donor gave one peripheral blood draw, averaging about 120 mL, which was collected into heparinised tubes. Naive, central memory, regulatory and stem cell-like memory CD4+ T cells were sorted on a BD FACSAria II using a panel including CD45RO, CCR7, CD25, CD127, CD95 and CD27. Purity was above 98% for every sorted population. PBMCs were isolated immediately by Lymphoprep density gradient centrifugation and stained directly without culture. So that batch effects would be minimized, each experiment stained and sorted samples in pairs, pairing one healthy donor with one patient. This clone was observed a handful of times. Its antigen has not been determined. No base quality information exists; no much larger clone differs at one position.

The entire amount of isolated RNA was reverse transcribed using the High Capacity cDNA Reverse Transcription Kit, so the sequenced TCRB transcripts were expressed ones. Deep immunoSEQ sequencing was applied to naive, central memory and regulatory T cell samples, giving an average of about 3.6 million total reads per sample. Sorted cells were lysed in RLT buffer, and RNA was extracted using DNase-treated RNeasy Micro or Mini kits according to cell number. Each cell subset was processed separately to prevent cross-contamination, with patient and healthy donor samples processed together. The immunoSEQ multiplex PCR was used to amplify TCRB sequences from cDNA, yielding 87-bp fragments that span the CDR3 region. The amplicons were sequenced using the Illumina HiSeq platform. The source study handled its data this way. Synthetic template baselines were used to correct PCR bias computationally, reads within Hamming distance 2 were collapsed together, and singletons that could not be merged were discarded. Reads were aligned to IMGT to assign V, D and J genes, CDR3 length, and insertions or deletions at six rearrangement sites. Within each subset, clonotype counts were normalized to sorted cell number, after which true diversity and Gini coefficients were computed with the tcR R package. The overlap coefficient, calculated on TCRB nucleotide sequences, was used to measure repertoire sharing. Out-of-frame TCRB sequences from naive cells were analyzed as a proxy for the pre-selection repertoire. TCRdb carries this immuneACCESS record with in-frame sequences only. Its versions omit some clonotypes, under half of them owing to an unresolved V gene in the studies checked, with the rest unexplained. V and J calls and clone size are given by that table; D and trimming were obtained from the DNA. The sample profile shows 300,000 to 400,000 clones; 9.5% to 12% of them were found once. The ten largest clonotypes hold roughly 0.016% of the sample.

This TCR derives from a woman aged 25-40 years in good health. Sequencing was done on a sample of naive CD4+ T cells from blood. Explained via the paper, the cell subset or site label denotes: true naive CD4+ T cells. The chain joins TRBV28 to TRBJ1-2; TRBD1 lines up with 9 middle nucleotides. The nucleotides read TGTGCCAGCACCCCGGGACAGGGCATCTATGGCTACACCTTC. Its translation is CASTPGQGIYGYTF.